The sequence of this TCR beta chain was determined in a study of blood T cell repertoires in COVID-19. This CDR3 is 14 amino acids long. J lost 5 bases, V lost 4 bases, and 8 bases had no gene match. CDR1 SGHDT and CDR2 YYEEEE come from the germline V gene. Participants, 18 to 89 years old, spanned about two dozen US areas. Repertoires were generated with immunoSEQ multiplex PCR, while TCRdb's copy carries only in-frame clones and drops some. There are 300,000 to 450,000 clones in the sample; about 88% occur only once, and under 1.2% lies in the top ten. The origin of this receptor is a woman in her twenties or thirties who had been exposed to COVID-19. This sequence joins TRBV5-6 and TRBJ2-5, with 7 bases fitting TRBD1. The sample taken for sequencing was PBMCs or T cells enriched from blood (not recorded which). The CDR3: CASSKQTGWETQYF. Written as DNA, the CDR3 is TGTGCCAGCAGCAAACAGACAGGGTGGGAGACCCAGTACTTC.